These 21 T cell receptor beta chains share one sample of origin, sequenced in a study of cytomegalovirus exposure and HLA in healthy donors. Primers: 60 Vbeta forward and 13 Jbeta reverse. The repertoire was sequenced with immunoSEQ multiplex PCR; TCRdb's copy has only in-frame clones and lacks some. This table holds about 130,000 clones, roughly 70% found once. Sequenced material: PBMCs. Receptors originate from a man between 18 and 35 years old in good health and CMV-seropositive.

A few counts support this clone. This chain connects TRBV19 to TRBJ1-5, with 10 bases that match TRBD1. The germline V gene encodes CDR1 LNHDA and CDR2 SQIVND (reference sequence). The CDR3 is 15 amino acids. With 3 bases clipped from V and 5 bases from J, the junction kept 4 bases outside the gene matches. The CDR3 loop is CASSIDRGQDQPQHF. For the CDR3, the DNA is TGTGCCAGTAGTATTGACAGGGGGCAGGATCAGCCCCAGCATTTT.

The V and J genes are TRBV28 and TRBJ1-4; 7 nucleotides line up with TRBD1. Per the germline V gene, CDR1 is MDHEN and CDR2 is SYDVKM. With V trimmed by 10 bases and J by 4 bases, 15 bases remained unmatched. This CDR3 contains 16 residues. CDR3 in amino acids: CATKHHRQGYNEKLFF. CDR3 nucleotides: TGTGCCACCAAACACCACCGACAGGGCTATAATGAAAAACTGTTTTTT.

This clone was counted between two and nine times. Here the CDR3 reads CASSGQGKAKNIQYF. In nucleotides, the CDR3 is TGTGCCAGTAGCGGACAGGGTAAAGCCAAAAACATTCAGTACTTC. The rearrangement links TRBV19 to TRBJ2-4; 8 nucleotides align to TRBD1. The CDR3 runs to 15 residues. From germline, CDR1 is LNHDA and CDR2 SQIVND (reference sequence). V lost 6 bases to trimming and J lost 0 bases; unmatched junction nucleotides: 4.

This clone occurred a few times. The V call is TRBV7-8, the J call TRBJ1-5, with TRBD1 identical over 8 bases. J gave up 3 bases and V 0 bases, and 1 base lay outside the gene matches. CDR1 and CDR2 from the germline V gene are SGHVS and FQNEAQ. The CDR3 has 15 residues. In nucleotides, the CDR3 is TGTGCCAGCAGCTTAGCGGACAGGGCCAATCAGCCCCAGCATTTT. It yields the protein CASSLADRANQPQHF.

The chain employs TRBV27 and TRBJ1-1; tentative D call: TRBD1 (6 bases). Germline CDR1 and CDR2: MNHEY and SMNVEV (reference sequence). CDR3 length: 12 residues. Trimming removed 6 bases from V and 9 bases from J, with 14 bases in between. CDR3 DNA sequence: TGTGCCAGCAGCTCAGGGGCCTTGCAAGCTTTCTTT. Protein product: CASSSGALQAFF.

CDR3 bases: TGTGCCAGCCGAATAGCGGGAACCGGGGAGCTGTTTTTT. It encodes CASRIAGTGELFF. The chain couples TRBV7-6 to TRBJ2-2, with 8 bases aligning to TRBD2. Unmatched junction bases numbered 4, after V lost 8 bases and J lost 5 bases. Germline CDR1 SGHVS, CDR2 FNYEAQ. CDR3 length: 13 residues.

The chain combines TRBV7-3 with TRBJ1-6; D is ambiguous. The CDR3 has 15 amino acids. Germline assignment: CDR1 SGHTA and CDR2 FQGTGA. The germline V and J ends were trimmed by 4 bases and 9 bases, with 16 bases remaining between them. The CDR3 DNA reads TGTGCCAGCAGCTCCCGGTGGGGAGCGGGTTCACCCCTCCACTTT. Amino acid sequence: CASSSRWGAGSPLHF.

This rearrangement joins TRBV27 to TRBJ1-5; the D is unclear. The V gene lost 4 bases and the J gene lost 0 bases, with 7 bases spanning the gap. Germline values: CDR1 MNHEY, CDR2 SMNVEV (reference sequence). CDR3 size: 14 residues. CDR3 nucleotide sequence: TGTGCCAGCAGTTCGGGGAGTAGCAATCAGCCCCAGCATTTT. Its protein is CASSSGSSNQPQHF.

The chain employs TRBV18 and TRBJ1-2; TRBD1 matches at 8 bases. The CDR3 covers 15 residues. The ends lost 1 base at V and 8 bases at J; junction bases unmatched: 9. Germline loops: CDR1 KGHSH, CDR2 LQKENI. CDR3 coding DNA: TGTGCCAGCTCACCACTTTCGGACAGGGCGTACGGCTACACCTTC. Residues: CASSPLSDRAYGYTF.

This clone appeared once. This chain uses TRBV2 with TRBJ2-1, with TRBD2 matching over 7 bases. Unmatched junction bases numbered 12, after V lost 7 bases and J lost 6 bases. This CDR3 has 15 amino acids. Germline assignment: CDR1 SNHLY and CDR2 FYNNEI. The DNA of the CDR3 is TGTGCCAGCACCCGAGGGGCTAGCGGAGGCAATGAGCAGTTCTTC. This gives the protein CASTRGASGGNEQFF.

This clone occurred a few times. V usage is TRBV29-1 and J usage is TRBJ2-5, with 7 nucleotides matching TRBD1. The CDR3 covers 13 residues. The germline gives CDR1 SQVTM, CDR2 ANQGSEA. After removal of 5 bases from V and 1 base from J, the junction contained 4 bases not matched to a gene. The CDR3 DNA follows: TGCAGCGTTCCGACAGGGAGCCAAGAGACCCAGTACTTC. It specifies CSVPTGSQETQYF.

This clone is a singleton in its sample. This chain uses TRBV11-2 with TRBJ1-3; a weak D match, TRBD1 (5 bases). The CDR3 covers 16 residues. The V end was cut by 2 bases, the J end by 1 base, with 12 bases between. Germline values: CDR1 SGHAT, CDR2 FQNNGV. In DNA form, the CDR3 reads TGTGCCAGCAGCTTATTAGCCAGGGCATCTGGAAACACCATATATTTT. It codes for CASSLLARASGNTIYF.

The chain carries TRBV19 and TRBJ1-5; TRBD1 aligns across 8 bases. Trimming at V came to 7 bases and at J to 0 bases, leaving 5 bases not matched to a gene. The CDR3 consists of 15 residues. CDR1 LNHDA and CDR2 SQIVND come from the germline V gene (reference sequence). CDR3 amino acids: CASTRDRYSNQPQHF. The CDR3 bases are TGTGCCAGTACCCGGGACAGGTATAGCAATCAGCCCCAGCATTTT. The whole variable domain, filled in from reference TRBV19 and TRBJ1-5, reads DGGITQSPKYLFRKEGQNVTLSCEQNLNHDAMYWYRQDPGQGLRLIYYSQIVNDFQKGDIAEGYSVSREKKESFPLTVTSAQKNPTAFYLCASTRDRYSNQPQHFGDGTRLSIL.

The J gene is TRBJ1-4, the V gene TRBV27; 7 bases line up with TRBD1. Germline CDR1 and CDR2: MNHEY and SMNVEV (reference sequence). Trimming took 6 bases from V and 5 from J; bases not matched to a gene: 9. The CDR3 extends over 15 amino acids. CDR3 amino acids: CASSPMGQRNEKLFF. CDR3 sequence (DNA): TGTGCCAGCAGCCCTATGGGACAGAGGAATGAAAAACTGTTTTTT.

J is TRBJ1-1 and V is TRBV6-5; 7 nucleotides line up with TRBD1. The junction had 12 bases not matched to a gene; V was cut back by 6 bases and J by 5 bases. The CDR3 length is 15 residues. Germline CDR1 is MNHEY and CDR2 is SVGAGI. CDR3 region: CASRKLDRAGTEAFF. CDR3 DNA: TGTGCCAGCAGGAAACTAGACAGGGCGGGTACTGAAGCTTTCTTT.

The chain combines TRBV7-8 with TRBJ2-2; 7 bases line up with TRBD1. The CDR3 consists of 15 residues. The germline V gene encodes CDR1 SGHVS and CDR2 FQNEAQ. With V trimmed by 6 bases and J by 2 bases, 6 bases remained unmatched. The CDR3 DNA reads as TGTGCCAGCAGAGGACAGGCAATAAACACCGGGGAGCTGTTTTTT. This translates into CASRGQAINTGELFF.

The chain couples TRBV7-2 to TRBJ2-7; TRBD1 matches 7 bases. Per the germline V gene, CDR1 is SGHTA and CDR2 is FQGNSA. The J segment lost 0 bases and the V segment lost 5 bases, leaving 7 bases of the junction unmatched. The CDR3 spans 15 residues. The CDR3 sequence: CASSHDRASSYEQYF. CDR3 DNA sequence: TGTGCCAGCAGCCACGACAGGGCGAGCTCCTACGAGCAGTACTTC. Full variable domain (missing parts from reference TRBV7-2 and TRBJ2-7): GAGVSQSPSNKVTEKGKDVELRCDPISGHTALYWYRQSLGQGLEFLIYFQGNSAPDKSGLPSDRFSAERTGGSVSTLTIQRTQQEDSAVYLCASSHDRASSYEQYFGPGTRLTVT.

The chain is built from TRBV28 and TRBJ1-5; D ambiguous. Trimming removed 5 bases from V and 7 bases from J, with 18 bases in between. The CDR3 contains 15 residues. The germline gives CDR1 MDHEN, CDR2 SYDVKM. CDR3 sequence reads: CASSAAGSPIQPQHF. The DNA for the CDR3 is TGTGCCAGCAGTGCCGCCGGGAGCCCTATCCAGCCCCAGCATTTT.

The V call is TRBV7-8, the J call TRBJ1-1; the D is unclear. Trimming took off 5 bases at V and 0 bases at J, with 16 bases between the two ends. Germline V gene lookup returns CDR1 SGHVS and CDR2 FQNEAQ. This CDR3 has 16 residues. CDR3 sequence: CASSPRRTTMNTEAFF. Written as DNA, the CDR3 is TGTGCCAGCAGCCCTAGACGGACTACTATGAACACTGAAGCTTTCTTT.

The chain combines TRBV10-3 with TRBJ2-4, with 14 nucleotides matching TRBD2. The CDR3 sequence is 16 residues long. Germline-derived CDR1 and CDR2 are ENHRY and SYGVKD. V was clipped by 4 bases and J by 7 bases; unmatched bases: 6. CDR3 loop: CAISGGTSGSENIQYF. CDR3 nucleotide sequence: TGTGCCATCAGTGGGGGGACTAGCGGGAGCGAGAACATTCAGTACTTC.

A note on this clone: This CDR3 is also generated by other DNA sequences in the sample. The V and J genes are TRBV5-6 and TRBJ1-5; 10 nucleotides agree with TRBD1. CDR1 is SGHDT and CDR2 is YYEEEE in the germline V gene. CDR3 length: 14 amino acids. Trimming removed 4 bases from V and 6 bases from J; junction bases left unmatched: 4. CDR3 residues: CASSPGTGVQPQHF. In nucleotides, the CDR3 is TGTGCCAGCAGCCCAGGGACAGGGGTTCAGCCCCAGCATTTT.